A selection of T cell receptor beta chains follows, all from one sample in a study of T cell changes during pregnancy in multiple sclerosis. Profiling relied on immunoSEQ multiplex PCR, and the TCRdb table lists in-frame clones only, not all of them. The sample consists of tens of thousands of clones, 87% of them appearing once. This material consisted of CD8+ T cells from peripheral blood mononuclear cells, taken after pregnancy. These receptors all come from a female donor with multiple sclerosis, enrolled in a pregnancy study. CDR3s include the opening cysteine and the closing phenylalanine or tryptophan. Fields, in order: CDR3 length, J gene, clone size, D gene, V gene, CDR3 protein, CDR3 DNA. The D gene is left open where the match is weak. Size is omitted from some rows. Given values are once, few, many or a class for expanded clones.

>15|TRBJ1-6|-|TRBD1|TRBV9
CASSVGQGYNSPLHF
TGTGCCAGCAGCGTTGGACAGGGTTATAATTCACCCCTCCACTTT
>16|TRBJ1-5|-|TRBD1|TRBV4-1
CASSLGQGLSNQPQHF
TGCGCCAGCAGCCTTGGACAGGGTCTAAGCAATCAGCCCCAGCATTTT
>15|TRBJ2-1|-|TRBD2|TRBV6-1
CATLRSGSSYNEQFF
TGTGCCACCCTAAGAAGCGGGAGCTCCTACAATGAGCAGTTCTTC
>13|TRBJ2-7|-|TRBD1|TRBV29-1
CSASGTESYEQYF
TGCAGCGCCTCCGGGACAGAGTCCTACGAGCAGTACTTC
>13|TRBJ2-7|-|-|TRBV5-4
CASSFPGGSEQYF
TGTGCCAGCAGCTTTCCGGGGGGCTCCGAGCAGTACTTC
>17|TRBJ2-1|-|TRBD2|TRBV7-6
CASSPGLAGGEMNEQFF
TGTGCCAGCAGCCCGGGACTAGCGGGAGGGGAAATGAATGAGCAGTTCTTC
>14|TRBJ1-5|-|-|TRBV27
CASSPRGSNQPQHF
TGTGCCAGCAGTCCCCGGGGGAGCAATCAGCCCCAGCATTTT
>15|TRBJ1-5|-|-|TRBV28
CASSFLDNSNQPQHF
TGTGCCAGCAGTTTTTTGGACAATAGCAATCAGCCCCAGCATTTT
>14|TRBJ1-2|-|TRBD1|TRBV30
CARREDRGLYGYTF
TGTGCCCGGAGGGAAGACAGGGGGCTCTATGGCTACACCTTC
>15|TRBJ2-7|-|-|TRBV4-1
CASSQGTAETYEQYF
TGCGCCAGCAGCCAAGGTACAGCTGAGACCTACGAGCAGTACTTC
>15|TRBJ1-1|few|-|TRBV6-1
CASSESQGKGAEAFF
TGTGCCAGCAGTGAATCCCAGGGGAAGGGAGCTGAAGCTTTCTTT
>17|TRBJ2-1|once|TRBD2|TRBV13
CASSLGKALAGFNEQFF
TGTGCCAGCAGCTTAGGGAAGGCGCTAGCGGGATTCAATGAGCAGTTCTTC
>21|TRBJ2-2|-|TRBD2|TRBV10-1
CASSELITGTSGRFDTGELFF
TGCGCCAGCAGTGAACTAATCACCGGGACTAGCGGGAGGTTTGACACCGGGGAGCTGTTTTTT
>16|TRBJ1-2|-|TRBD1|TRBV7-9
CASSRPKTGGDYGYTF
TGTGCCAGCAGCCGACCGAAGACAGGGGGGGACTATGGCTACACCTTC
>17|TRBJ2-2|-|-|TRBV4-2
CASSQEPGLTNTGELFF
TGTGCCAGCAGCCAGGAACCGGGACTCACGAACACCGGGGAGCTGTTTTTT
>17|TRBJ2-7|-|TRBD2|TRBV27
CASSPRTSDGSSYEQYF
TGTGCCAGCAGTCCCCGGACTAGCGACGGAAGCTCCTACGAGCAGTACTTC
>13|TRBJ1-5|-|-|TRBV2
CASSEGALQPQHF
TGTGCCAGCAGTGAGGGGGCCTTGCAGCCCCAGCATTTT